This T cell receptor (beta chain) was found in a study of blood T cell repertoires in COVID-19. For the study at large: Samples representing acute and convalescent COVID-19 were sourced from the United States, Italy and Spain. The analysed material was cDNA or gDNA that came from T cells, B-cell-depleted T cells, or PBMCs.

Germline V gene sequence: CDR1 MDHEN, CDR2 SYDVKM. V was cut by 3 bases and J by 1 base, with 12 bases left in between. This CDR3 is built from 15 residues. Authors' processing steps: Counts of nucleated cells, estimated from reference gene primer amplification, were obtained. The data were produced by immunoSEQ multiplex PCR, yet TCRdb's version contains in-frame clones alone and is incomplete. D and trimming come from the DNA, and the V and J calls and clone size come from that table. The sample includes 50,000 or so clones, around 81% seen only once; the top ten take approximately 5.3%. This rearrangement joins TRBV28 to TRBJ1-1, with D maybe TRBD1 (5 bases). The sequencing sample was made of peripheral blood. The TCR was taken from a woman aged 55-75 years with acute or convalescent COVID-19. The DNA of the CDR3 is TGTGCCAGCAGTTTCTTCAGGGTGGGGAACACTGAAGCTTTCTTT. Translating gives CASSFFRVGNTEAFF.